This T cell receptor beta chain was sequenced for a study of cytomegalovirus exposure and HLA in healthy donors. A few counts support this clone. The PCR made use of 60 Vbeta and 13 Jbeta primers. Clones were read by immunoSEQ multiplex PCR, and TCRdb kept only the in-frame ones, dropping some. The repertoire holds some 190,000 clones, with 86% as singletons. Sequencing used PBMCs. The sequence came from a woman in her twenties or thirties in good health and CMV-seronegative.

The CDR3 DNA is TGTGCCAGCAGTGAAGGAAGGACTAGGATTTGGAATGAGCAGTTCTTC. It encodes CASSEGRTRIWNEQFF. J is TRBJ2-1 and V is TRBV6-1; 7 bases agree with TRBD2. In germline, CDR1 is MNHNS, CDR2 SASEGT. This CDR3 region has 16 residues. V lost 1 base and J lost 7; bases outside the gene matches: 10.